This TCR beta chain stems from a study of metastatic and nonmetastatic thyroid tumors. V was cut by 0 bases and J by 6 bases, with 14 bases left in between. The CDR3 is 16 residues long. CDR1 and CDR2 from the germline V gene are KGHDR and SFDVKD. This clone was counted many times. The antigen remains undetermined. Original processing methods: Variation in CDR3 across clinicopathological groups served as the basis for constructing a distant-metastasis classifier in papillary thyroid cancer. TCRdb re-called the PCR reads with MiXCR. These V and J calls are TCRdb output, not the study's own analysis. The data hold 25,000 to 35,000 clones, with around a quarter observed a single time. Study outcomes and limitations: Reports indicated that malignant thyroid tumors showed significantly higher TCR beta diversity than benign nodules did, in blood and tumor.

The entire patient cohort was treatment-naive prior to thyroid surgery. The chain has TRBV24-1 and TRBJ1-5, with D uncertain. The sample taken for sequencing was blood. The TCR originated in a female donor with papillary thyroid cancer or a benign thyroid nodule (not recorded which). Some clones in this sample may be carry-over from other donors' samples. The CDR3 protein is CATSDLDGLPGQPQHF. Written as DNA, the CDR3 is TGTGCCACCAGTGATTTGGACGGATTACCGGGTCAGCCCCAGCATTTT.